A single sample gave rise to the 28 T cell receptor beta chains below, sequenced in a study of shared clonotypes between healthy human individuals. This table comes from immunoSEQ multiplex PCR, and its TCRdb copy is limited to in-frame clones, with some not included. Altogether 330,000 or so clones are present, around two thirds being singletons, with the ten largest covering about a tenth. Input material: memory CD4+ T cells sorted from blood. Indicated subset: CD45RA-negative fraction. The source is a man aged 25 to 40 in good health.

V gene TRBV7-2 combines with J gene TRBJ1-5, with 7 bases matching TRBD1. This CDR3 is built from 14 residues. In germline, CDR1 is SGHTA, CDR2 FQGNSA. J gave up 4 bases and V 5 bases, and 5 bases lay outside the gene matches. The CDR3 DNA sequence: TGTGCCAGCAGCCCCCAACAGGGGAATCAGCCCCAGCATTTT. Its translation: CASSPQQGNQPQHF.

The CDR3 loop reads CASRKTDGGLYTF. The CDR3, as DNA: TGTGCCAGCAGGAAGACGGACGGAGGGCTCTACACCTTC. The chain employs TRBV9 and TRBJ1-2, with no clear D. CDR1 and CDR2 from the germline V gene are SGDLS and YYNGEE. The CDR3 loop spans 13 amino acids. The V gene lost 5 bases and the J gene lost 10 bases, with 18 bases spanning the gap.

The chain links TRBV7-9 to TRBJ2-7; 7 positions match TRBD2. CDR1 and CDR2 (germline): SEHNR, FQNEAQ (reference sequence). The ends lost 5 bases at V and 3 bases at J; junction bases unmatched: 7. CDR3 length: 14 residues. In nucleotides, the CDR3 is TGTGCCAGCAGCCCTAGCGGATACAACTACGAGCAGTACTTC. Amino acids: CASSPSGYNYEQYF.

This clone was recorded a few times. At one boundary the junction diverges from the germline segment, which might be a read error. This chain joins TRBV10-3 and TRBJ1-2, with unresolved D. Germline V lookup: CDR1 ENHRY, CDR2 SYGVKD. The CDR3 runs to 12 residues. DNA of the CDR3: TGTGCCCTCAGCCGGACGGGAGGCGGCTACACCTTC. Its protein is CALSRTGGGYTF.

This sequence joins TRBV27 and TRBJ2-3, with D uncertain. The germline V gene encodes CDR1 MNHEY and CDR2 SMNVEV (reference sequence). CDR3 length: 13 residues. V lost 4 bases, J lost 3 bases, and 8 bases lay in between. Here the CDR3 DNA reads TGTGCCAGCAGTTCGCGGCAGACAGATACGCAGTATTTT. It specifies CASSSRQTDTQYF.

This clone has only a few counts. CDR3 residues: CASKEGIGYSNQPQHF. The CDR3, as DNA: TGTGCCAGTAAGGAGGGGATTGGGTATAGCAATCAGCCCCAGCATTTT. This chain joins TRBV19 and TRBJ1-5, with a tentative D call TRBD1 (5 bases). This CDR3 has 16 amino acids. Germline CDR1 reads LNHDA; CDR2 reads SQIVND (reference sequence). Trimming left V 7 bases short and J 0 bases short, with 16 bases between.

The chain combines TRBV5-1 with TRBJ2-3, with 12 bases fitting TRBD2. With 4 bases clipped from V and 11 bases from J, the junction kept 5 bases outside the gene matches. There are 13 residues in the CDR3. Germline lookup yields CDR1 SGHRS and CDR2 YFSETQ. The CDR3 protein is CASSAGLAGEQYF. CDR3 nucleotide sequence: TGCGCCAGCAGCGCGGGACTAGCGGGTGAGCAGTATTTT.

V usage is TRBV11-2 and J usage is TRBJ2-7; D unresolved. The CDR3 contains 15 residues. Trimming stripped 4 bases from V and 6 bases from J, with 19 bases between. Germline V gives CDR1 SGHAT, CDR2 FQNNGV. CDR3 nucleotides: TGTGCCAGCAGCTACACGAGGTCTACGGTTGGCGAGCAGTACTTC. Translating gives CASSYTRSTVGEQYF.

This clone qualifies as medium-sized. At the DNA level, this CDR3 is encoded by other sequences in the same sample as well. The V and J genes are TRBV4-1 and TRBJ1-2; perhaps TRBD1 as D (5 bases). Trimming shortened V by 5 bases and J by 2 bases, and 24 bases separated the two germline ends. Germline loops: CDR1 MGHRA, CDR2 YSYEKL. The CDR3 loop spans 18 amino acids. CDR3 protein: CASSSPGLNLQSNYGYTF. The CDR3 coding sequence is TGCGCCAGCAGCTCCCCGGGACTGAACTTACAATCCAACTATGGCTACACCTTC.

V gene TRBV7-9 combines with J gene TRBJ2-7; TRBD1 matches at 8 bases. The CDR3 has 14 residues. CDR1 is SEHNR, CDR2 FQNEAQ, per germline (reference sequence). Losses at the gene ends were 5 bases for V and 3 bases for J; bases not matched to a gene: 6. This CDR3 is CASSPRTGLYEQYF. DNA of the CDR3: TGTGCCAGCAGCCCTAGGACAGGGCTCTACGAGCAGTACTTC.

This clone appeared once. V is TRBV7-9 and J is TRBJ1-2; 9 bases fit TRBD1. The CDR3 totals 14 residues. The J segment lost 8 bases and the V segment lost 5 bases, leaving 9 bases of the junction unmatched. Looked up from germline, CDR1 is SEHNR and CDR2 is FQNEAQ (reference sequence). CDR3 residues: CASSPGTGSDGYTF. The CDR3 bases are TGTGCCAGCAGCCCCGGGACAGGGTCTGACGGCTACACCTTC. The full variable domain, completed using reference TRBV7-9 and TRBJ1-2, is DTGVSQNPRHKITKRGQNVTFRCDPISEHNRLYWYRQTLGQGPEFLTYFQNEAQLEKSRLLSDRFSAERPKGSFSTLEIQRTEQGDSAMYLCASSPGTGSDGYTFGSGTRLTVV.

CDR3 residues: CASTTNRGHPLGVWYF. CDR3 in DNA: TGTGCCAGTACCACCAATCGGGGACACCCCTTGGGGGTTTGGTACTTC. The chain uses TRBV19 and TRBJ2-5; possibly TRBD1 for D (6 bases). Looked up from germline, CDR1 is LNHDA and CDR2 is SQIVND (reference sequence). The V end was cut by 7 bases, the J end by 13 bases, with 31 bases between. The CDR3 sequence is 16 residues long.

As concerns this clone: A much more abundant neighbour one base away suggests this may be a read error. The CDR3 is CVSSDAGLGQTGELFF. The CDR3 DNA sequence: TGTGTCAGCAGTGACGCAGGACTAGGCCAGACCGGGGAGCTGTTTTTT. This chain connects TRBV6-4 to TRBJ2-2, with TRBD2 identical over 7 bases. Germline V CDR1 and CDR2: MRHNA, SNTAGT. This CDR3 has 16 residues.

The chain carries TRBV5-1 and TRBJ2-5; D may be TRBD1 (6 bases). V lost 4 bases, J lost 2 bases, and 12 bases lay in between. This CDR3 is 14 amino acids long. Germline CDR1 reads SGHRS; CDR2 reads YFSETQ. In DNA, the CDR3 is TGCGCCAGCAGCGACATACAGGGTCAAGAGACCCAGTACTTC. Its translation is CASSDIQGQETQYF.

V and J are TRBV28 and TRBJ2-3; TRBD1 might be the D (6 bases). CDR3 length: 15 residues. V was shortened by 6 bases and J by 3 bases, with 16 bases between the two germline ends. CDR1 and CDR2 (germline): MDHEN, SYDVKM. CDR3 amino acids: CASRLGQPGTDTQYF. In DNA form, the CDR3 reads TGTGCCAGCAGACTAGGACAGCCGGGGACAGATACGCAGTATTTT.

The CDR3 region is CASSPAIAGPHETQYF. Here the CDR3 DNA reads TGTGCCAGCTCACCAGCCATAGCGGGTCCTCACGAGACCCAGTACTTC. The chain combines TRBV18 with TRBJ2-5; TRBD2 aligns across 7 bases. From germline, CDR1 is KGHSH and CDR2 LQKENI. V lost 2 bases to trimming and J lost 5 bases; unmatched junction nucleotides: 11. The CDR3 has 16 residues.

This clone was counted many times. V gene TRBV16 combines with J gene TRBJ1-3; D possibly corresponds to TRBD1 (5 bases). This CDR3 is built from 16 residues. Germline V lookup: CDR1 KGHSY, CDR2 FQNENV. V lost 4 bases to trimming and J lost 0 bases, with 13 bases between them. CDR3 amino acids: CASSPSGPNSGNTIYF. The CDR3 nucleotides are TGTGCCAGCAGCCCCTCGGGACCGAACTCTGGAAACACCATATATTTT.

On this clone itself: This CDR3 is also generated by other DNA sequences in the sample. This chain links TRBV5-1 with TRBJ2-1; no firm D call. The length of the CDR3 is 12 residues. The germline CDR1 and CDR2 sequences are SGHRS and YFSETQ. V was shortened by 7 bases and J by 2 bases, with 7 bases between the two germline ends. CDR3: CASGTAYNEQFF. The CDR3 DNA follows: TGCGCCAGCGGTACCGCCTACAATGAGCAGTTCTTC.

The chain has TRBV28 and TRBJ2-1; 10 bases map to TRBD2. Germline V gene data show CDR1 as MDHEN and CDR2 as SYDVKM. The length of the CDR3 is 17 residues. Germline trimming cut 0 bases from V and 7 bases from J; bases unmatched to any gene: 9. The CDR3 DNA is TGTGCCAGCAGTTTATGGCAAGGGCTAGCGGGAGTGAATGAGCAGTTCTTC. It codes for CASSLWQGLAGVNEQFF.

The V and J genes are TRBV6-1 and TRBJ2-1; 10 nucleotides match TRBD2. Germline CDR1 is MNHNS and CDR2 is SASEGT. CDR3 length equals 15 residues. With V trimmed by 11 bases and J by 8 bases, 15 bases remained unmatched. The CDR3 sequence: CACLVGLAGAYEQFF. The CDR3 DNA reads as TGTGCCTGCCTGGTAGGGCTAGCGGGAGCATATGAGCAGTTCTTC.

The chain carries TRBV5-1 and TRBJ2-7; tentative D call: TRBD2 (5 bases). Trimming took 0 bases from V and 12 from J, leaving 13 bases between them. Germline V gene sequence: CDR1 SGHRS, CDR2 YFSETQ. The CDR3 contains 12 residues. The DNA for the CDR3 is TGCGCCAGCAGCTTGGAGTTCGAGGGTCTGTACTTC. Its protein product is CASSLEFEGLYF.

A note on this clone: Additional DNA sequences in this sample encode the identical CDR3. V usage is TRBV11-2 and J usage is TRBJ1-2; 7 bases map to TRBD1. There are 14 residues in the CDR3. V trimming: 6 bases; J trimming: 2 bases; junction bases outside the gene matches: 6. CDR1 SGHAT and CDR2 FQNNGV come from the germline V gene. The CDR3 reads CASSMGQQNYGYTF. The DNA of the CDR3 is TGTGCCAGCAGTATGGGACAGCAAAACTATGGCTACACCTTC.

This clone was found many times. Other DNA variants within this sample encode the same CDR3. J is TRBJ1-1 and V is TRBV15; a weak D match, TRBD1 (5 bases). Trimming stripped 1 base from V and 1 base from J, with 10 bases between. The CDR3 has 15 amino acids. Germline CDR1 LNHNV, CDR2 YYDKDF (reference sequence). As DNA, the CDR3 is TGTGCCACCAGCAGAGGTGGGCAGGGGAACACTGAAGCTTTCTTT. Residues: CATSRGGQGNTEAFF.

This clone has only a few counts. This chain links TRBV11-2 with TRBJ1-2; D remains unclear. The CDR3 runs 14 residues. In germline, CDR1 is SGHAT, CDR2 FQNNGV. V dropped 4 bases and J dropped 5 bases, with 14 bases sitting between them. The CDR3 region has the DNA TGTGCCAGCAGCTCGGACCTAAAATGGTATGGCTACACCTTC. Encoded protein: CASSSDLKWYGYTF.

A remark on this clone: Other DNA variants within this sample encode the same CDR3. V usage is TRBV7-2 and J usage is TRBJ2-3; tentatively, D is TRBD2 (6 bases). The CDR3 sequence is 14 residues long. Germline CDR1 SGHTA, CDR2 FQGNSA. V was pared by 5 bases and J by 6 bases, with 15 bases between. The DNA of the CDR3 is TGTGCCAGCAGCCCCATGTTGGCGGGGGATACGCAGTATTTT. Residues: CASSPMLAGDTQYF.

This clone was seen only once. The chain combines TRBV5-1 with TRBJ2-7, with D tentatively TRBD1 (6 bases). The CDR3 covers 14 residues. The germline gives CDR1 SGHRS, CDR2 YFSETQ. Trimming cost V 4 bases and J 1 base, with 12 bases left between them. CDR3 sequence (DNA): TGCGCCAGCAGCGCGAACAGGGTATCCTACGAGCAGTACTTC. Encoded protein: CASSANRVSYEQYF.

V gene TRBV7-9 combines with J gene TRBJ2-2; 11 bases match TRBD1. CDR1 and CDR2 from the germline V gene are SEHNR and FQNEAQ (reference sequence). With V trimmed by 5 bases and J by 5 bases, 7 bases remained unmatched. The CDR3 runs to 16 residues. DNA for the CDR3: TGTGCCAGCAGCCGTGCCGGGACAGGGGGTACCGGGGAGCTGTTTTTT. It translates to CASSRAGTGGTGELFF. The complete variable domain, with remaining parts taken from reference TRBV7-9 and TRBJ2-2, reads DTGVSQNPRHKITKRGQNVTFRCDPISEHNRLYWYRQTLGQGPEFLTYFQNEAQLEKSRLLSDRFSAERPKGSFSTLEIQRTEQGDSAMYLCASSRAGTGGTGELFFGEGSRLTVL.

V is TRBV9 and J is TRBJ2-1, with 8 bases fitting TRBD2. Germline V CDR1 and CDR2: SGDLS, YYNGEE. J was trimmed by 8 bases and V by 0 bases; bases with no gene match: 10. The CDR3 spans 16 residues. CDR3 in amino acids: CASSVAAGGEVDEQFF. The DNA of the CDR3 is TGTGCCAGCAGCGTAGCGGCGGGAGGCGAAGTGGATGAGCAGTTCTTC.